Listed below are T cell receptor beta chains from one sample, sequenced in a study of technical replicates of blood from a few donors. Produced via immunoSEQ multiplex PCR; TCRdb's table is partial and in-frame only. The sample includes tens of thousands of clones, 94% of them seen just once. The sequencing input was T cells isolated from PBMCs. The receptors originated from a human donor in good health. CDR3s include the opening cysteine and the closing phenylalanine or tryptophan. D genes are given only for firm matches.

D	V	J	CDR3	DNA
TRBD2	TRBV7-6	TRBJ2-7	CASSGSGTSGLYEQYF	TGTGCCAGCAGCGGATCCGGGACTAGCGGCCTCTACGAGCAGTACTTC
NA	TRBV11-1	TRBJ1-4	CASSPRQETLFF	TGTGCCAGCAGCCCCAGACAGGAGACCCTGTTTTTT
TRBD1	TRBV29-1	TRBJ1-1	CSITGVGPPNTEAFF	TGCAGCATAACAGGGGTTGGTCCCCCGAACACTGAAGCTTTCTTT
NA	TRBV2	TRBJ2-7	CASSEAREVGEQYF	TGTGCCAGCAGTGAGGCCAGGGAAGTGGGCGAGCAGTACTTC
NA	TRBV30	TRBJ2-7	CAWSSPGGYNEQYF	TGTGCCTGGAGTAGTCCCGGAGGGTATAACGAGCAGTACTTC
NA	TRBV6-1	TRBJ1-5	CASSEIYSNQPQHF	TGTGCCAGCAGTGAAATTTATAGCAATCAGCCCCAGCATTTT
NA	TRBV11-3	TRBJ1-2	CASSSRTAGTYGYTF	TGTGCCAGCAGCTCGCGGACGGCGGGGACTTATGGCTACACCTTC
TRBD1	TRBV6-1	TRBJ2-7	CASSEPYRGEQYF	TGTGCCAGCAGTGAACCCTACAGGGGCGAGCAGTACTTC
NA	TRBV28	TRBJ2-7	CASRDKSSYEQYF	TGTGCCAGCAGGGACAAAAGCTCCTACGAGCAGTACTTC
NA	TRBV28	TRBJ2-5	CASSFPAGWAQETQYF	TGTGCCAGCAGTTTTCCAGCAGGGTGGGCTCAAGAGACCCAGTACTTC
NA	TRBV30	TRBJ2-1	CAWKRARVKSNEQFF	TGTGCCTGGAAACGGGCCAGGGTAAAATCCAATGAGCAGTTCTTC